These 11 T cell receptor beta chains came from one sample sequenced in a study of Ad26.COV2.S vaccination and SARS-CoV-2 variants (dated by TCRdb to about 2021). The library was prepared using the immunoSEQ multiplex PCR assay. TCRdb stores this immuneACCESS table with in-frame sequences only. Part of the clones is absent; in the studies checked, under half of the shortfall reflects unresolved V genes, and no reason is known for the rest. The sample has about 140,000 clones on record, 70% to 90% of them singletons. The biggest ten clones account for more than 4.5% of the sample. Sample time point, as interpreted from the label and publication: individuals recovered from natural SARS-CoV-2 infection. The input for sequencing was peripheral blood, taken after recovery from COVID-19. Receptors were obtained from a human donor who had recovered from COVID-19.

V usage is TRBV9 and J usage is TRBJ2-7, with 7 bases that match TRBD1. The V gene's germline CDR1 is SGDLS and CDR2 YYNGEE. The CDR3 is 15 residues long. The trim removed 3 bases at V and 0 bases at J, leaving 6 bases unmatched. The CDR3 protein is CASSEGAVTSYEQYF. The CDR3 DNA is TGTGCCAGCAGCGAGGGGGCAGTGACCTCCTACGAGCAGTACTTC.

This clone was picked up a small number of times. This sequence joins TRBV2 and TRBJ2-1; 8 bases fit TRBD2. CDR1 and CDR2 (germline): SNHLY, FYNNEI. The CDR3 contains 15 residues. V shed 5 bases and J 8 bases; nucleotides not matched to a gene: 11. CDR3 bases: TGTGCCAGCAGTCCGGGACTAGTTAAGGGGGATGAGCAGTTCTTC. It codes for CASSPGLVKGDEQFF.

The V call is TRBV7-2, the J call TRBJ2-3, with TRBD2 matching 9 bases. Trimming removed 2 bases from V and 5 bases from J; junction bases left unmatched: 8. Looked up from germline, CDR1 is SGHTA and CDR2 is FQGNSA. There are 16 residues in the CDR3. The CDR3 loop reads CASSLYAGGVQDTQYF. As DNA, the CDR3 is TGTGCCAGCAGCTTATATGCGGGGGGGGTTCAAGATACGCAGTATTTT.

The chain employs TRBV28 and TRBJ1-2; possible D gene TRBD1, 5 bases. The CDR3 contains 12 residues. CDR1 and CDR2 (germline): MDHEN, SYDVKM. Trimming cost V 11 bases and J 7 bases, with 17 bases left between them. The CDR3 DNA reads TGTGCCCTCAGGGCCGCCTCGTTTGGCTACACCTTC. Residues: CALRAASFGYTF.

The chain couples TRBV28 to TRBJ2-5; tentatively, D is TRBD1 (5 bases). Trimming took off 9 bases at V and 3 bases at J, with 8 bases between the two ends. The V gene's germline CDR1 is MDHEN and CDR2 SYDVKM. The CDR3 sequence is 11 residues long. CDR3 nucleotide sequence: TGTGCCAGTCAGGGTGAAGAGACCCAGTACTTC. It translates to CASQGEETQYF. Drawing the rest from reference TRBV28 and TRBJ2-5, the complete variable domain is DVKVTQSSRYLVKRTGEKVFLECVQDMDHENMFWYRQDPGLGLRLIYFSYDVKMKEKGDIPEGYSVSREKKERFSLILESASTNQTSMYLCASQGEETQYFGPGTRLLVL.

J is TRBJ1-1 and V is TRBV6-2 or TRBV6-3; D gene ambiguous. This CDR3 is 13 amino acids long. Deletions cut 3 bases from V and 11 bases from J, with 16 bases between. Germline V gene sequence: CDR1 MNHEY, CDR2 SVGEGT. CDR3 sequence: CASSYVDFPRAFF. The CDR3 nucleotides read TGTGCCAGCAGTTATGTTGACTTCCCACGGGCTTTCTTT.

J is TRBJ1-4 and V is TRBV7-9; no firm D call. The germline V and J ends were trimmed by 5 bases and 5 bases, with 12 bases remaining between them. CDR3 length equals 14 residues. Germline V gene sequence: CDR1 SEHNR, CDR2 FQNEAQ (reference sequence). The chain's CDR3 is CASSHADGNEKLFF. DNA for the CDR3: TGTGCCAGCAGCCACGCAGACGGGAATGAAAAACTGTTTTTT.

DNA of the CDR3: TGTGCCAGCAGTGAACCTTTCAGGGGTTCCTACGAGCAGTACTTC. Its translation is CASSEPFRGSYEQYF. J is TRBJ2-7 and V is TRBV6-1, with D tentatively TRBD1 (6 bases). This CDR3 is built from 15 residues. Germline assignment: CDR1 MNHNS and CDR2 SASEGT. The V end lost 2 bases, the J end lost 1 base, and 12 bases lay between the germline ends.

The V call is TRBV6-5, the J call TRBJ1-6; D remains unclear. CDR3 size: 12 residues. Deletions cut 7 bases from V and 11 bases from J, with 12 bases between. The germline gives CDR1 MNHEY, CDR2 SVGAGI. The DNA of the CDR3 is TGTGCCAGCAACTCAGCTTGGGCACCCCTCCACTTT. Its protein product is CASNSAWAPLHF.

This clone occurred once. V gene TRBV4-1 combines with J gene TRBJ2-2; D unclear. This CDR3 region has 17 residues. V lost 2 bases and J 6 bases, leaving 19 bases between the germline ends. Germline CDR1 reads MGHRA; CDR2 reads YSYEKL. The CDR3 reads CASSQNRAGHPSGELFF. The CDR3 nucleotides are TGCGCCAGCAGCCAAAATAGGGCAGGCCATCCTTCCGGGGAGCTGTTTTTT.

This clone was seen only a few times. The chain carries TRBV14 and TRBJ2-7; TRBD1 aligns across 7 bases. Germline lookup yields CDR1 SGHDN and CDR2 FVKESK. V lost 3 bases and J lost 6; bases outside the gene matches: 8. This CDR3 is 14 amino acids long. This chain's CDR3 is CASSHDRVRREQYF. DNA for the CDR3: TGTGCCAGCAGCCATGACAGGGTGAGGCGCGAGCAGTACTTC.